This T cell receptor (beta chain) originates from a study of early T cells in non-severe SARS-CoV-2 infection. For the study at large: Sequencing of unsorted whole blood was done on bulk RNA, leaving chains unpaired. Whole-study findings and limits: Matches to VDJdb favored anti-spike CD8 responses and missed private and CD4 specificities.

Germline V gene data show CDR1 as MNHNY and CDR2 as SVGAGI (reference sequence). V was shortened by 6 bases and J by 4 bases, with 12 bases between the two germline ends. The CDR3 loop spans 13 amino acids. There are many counts of this clonotype. The antigen is not known. Tagging with unique molecular identifiers was applied to individual cDNA molecules. MiXCR was run by TCRdb on the 5' RACE reads, yielding one entry per CDR3 protein. The table has fewer than 80,000 distinct CDR3 sequences, roughly 9.4% seen once; the top ten hold 4.5% to 6.5%. The sequence came from an adult who was a healthcare worker with PCR-confirmed SARS-CoV-2 infection or an uninfected control (not recorded which). Material: whole blood. This sequence joins TRBV6-6 and TRBJ1-2; a possible D gene is TRBD1 (6 bases). CDR3 nucleotides: TGTGCCAGCAGCAAGGACAGTGGCTATGGCTACACCTTC. It specifies CASSKDSGYGYTF.